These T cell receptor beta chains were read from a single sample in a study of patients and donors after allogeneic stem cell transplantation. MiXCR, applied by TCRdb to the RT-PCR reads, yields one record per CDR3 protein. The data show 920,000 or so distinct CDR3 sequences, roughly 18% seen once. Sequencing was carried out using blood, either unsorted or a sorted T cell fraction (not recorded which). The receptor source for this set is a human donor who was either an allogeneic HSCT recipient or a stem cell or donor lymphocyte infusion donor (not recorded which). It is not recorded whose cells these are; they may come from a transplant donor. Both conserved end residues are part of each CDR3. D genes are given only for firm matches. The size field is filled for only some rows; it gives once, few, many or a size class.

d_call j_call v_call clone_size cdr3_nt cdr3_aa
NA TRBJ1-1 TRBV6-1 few TGTGCCAGCAGTGAGGACAGTATGAACACTGAAGCTTTCTTT CASSEDSMNTEAFF
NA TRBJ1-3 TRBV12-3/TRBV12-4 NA TGTGCCACCCAAGGGGGAACTGGAAACACCATATATTTT CATQGGTGNTIYF
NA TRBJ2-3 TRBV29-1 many TGCAGCGTTGATCTAGATACGCAGTATTTT CSVDLDTQYF
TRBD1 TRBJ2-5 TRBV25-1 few TGTGCCAGCAGTGTGACAGGGGTAGAGACCCAGTACTTC CASSVTGVETQYF
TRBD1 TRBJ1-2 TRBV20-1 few TGCAGTGCTATCCCCAGGGGGCTCTATGGCTACACCTTC CSAIPRGLYGYTF
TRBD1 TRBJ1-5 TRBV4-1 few TGCGCCAGCAGCCAGGAGGGACAGGGGGTTCAGCCCCAGCATTTT CASSQEGQGVQPQHF
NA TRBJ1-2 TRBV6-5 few TGTGCCAGCAGTTACTCGATAGGGCAGGACTATGGCTACACCTTC CASSYSIGQDYGYTF
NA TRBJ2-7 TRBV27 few TGTGCCAGCAGTCCGGGACGGGCCTTTTACGAGCAGTACTTC CASSPGRAFYEQYF
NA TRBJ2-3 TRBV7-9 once TGTGCCAGCAGCCCGGGACGGAGGACCTTCACAGATACGCAGTATTTT CASSPGRRTFTDTQYF
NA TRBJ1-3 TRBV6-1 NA TGTGCCAGCAGTGACGGACTTGGAAACACCATATATTTT CASSDGLGNTIYF
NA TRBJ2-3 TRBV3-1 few TGTGCCAGCAGCCAAGATGTGGGAGAATGGACAGATACGCAGTATTTT CASSQDVGEWTDTQYF
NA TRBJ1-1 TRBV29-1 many TGCAGCGTAGGACAGAGAATGAACACTGAAGCTTTCTTT CSVGQRMNTEAFF
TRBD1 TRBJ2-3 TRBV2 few TGTGCCAGCAGTGTCCTCGGGACAGGGGGAGGAACAGATACGCAGTATTTT CASSVLGTGGGTDTQYF
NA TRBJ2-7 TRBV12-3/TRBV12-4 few TGTGCCAGCAGTTTAGCGCTTGGTAGAATTGACGAGCAGTACTTC CASSLALGRIDEQYF
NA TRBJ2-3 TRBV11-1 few TGTGCCAGCAACCATGGCCAAACGGGACGGACTAGCACAGATACGCAGTATTTT CASNHGQTGRTSTDTQYF
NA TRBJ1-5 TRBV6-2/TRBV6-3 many TGTGCCAGCAGTGGACAGTTTAGCAATCAGCCCCAGCATTTT CASSGQFSNQPQHF
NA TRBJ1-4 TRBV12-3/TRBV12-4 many TGTGCCAGCAGTTTATCACAGGGAAATGAAAAACTGTTTTTT CASSLSQGNEKLFF
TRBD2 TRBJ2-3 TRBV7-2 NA TGTGCCAGCAGCACAAGCGGGGGAGGGGATACGCAGTATTTT CASSTSGGGDTQYF
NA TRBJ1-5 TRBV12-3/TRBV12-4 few TGTGCCAGCAGCAACAGGGTCGAGTGGGGGGGCAATCAGCCCCAGCATTTT CASSNRVEWGGNQPQHF
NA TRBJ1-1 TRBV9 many TGTGCCAGCAGCGTAGAGGGTAACATCATGAACACTGAAGCTTTCTTT CASSVEGNIMNTEAFF
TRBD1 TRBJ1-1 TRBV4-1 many TGCGCCAGCAGGGAACAGGGGGGGTACACTGAAGCTTTCTTT CASREQGGYTEAFF
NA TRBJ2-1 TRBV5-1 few TGCGCCAGCAGCTTGGTGGCATCTACATACAATGAGCAGTTCTTC CASSLVASTYNEQFF
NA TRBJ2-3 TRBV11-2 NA TGTGCCAGCAGCTTAGACCCGACTGGGGCTACGCAGTATTTT CASSLDPTGATQYF
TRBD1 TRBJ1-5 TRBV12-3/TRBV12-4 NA TGTGCCAGCACTCACCGGGACAGTAGTCAGCCCCAGCATTTT CASTHRDSSQPQHF
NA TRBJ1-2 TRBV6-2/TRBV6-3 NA TGTGCCAGCAGTTACGTACAACACTATGGCTACACCTTC CASSYVQHYGYTF
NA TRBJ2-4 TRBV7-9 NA TGTGCCAGCAGTCGGTCCGGGTCAAAAAACATTCAGTACTTC CASSRSGSKNIQYF
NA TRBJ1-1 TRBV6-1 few TGTGCCAGTCACCTCAGTCGCCGGCTTTTTTTGAACACTGAAGCTTTCTTT CASHLSRRLFLNTEAFF
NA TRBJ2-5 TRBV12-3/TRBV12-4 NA TGTGCCAGCAGTTTTGCGGCAGAGACCCAGTACTTC CASSFAAETQYF
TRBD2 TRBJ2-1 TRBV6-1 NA TGTGCCAGCAGCCAGTTCCCCGCGGGACTAGCGGACTACAATGAGCAGTTCTTC CASSQFPAGLADYNEQFF
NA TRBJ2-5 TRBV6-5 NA TGTGCCAGCAGTTTTCTGAGGACGGCTCAAGAGACCCAGTACTTC CASSFLRTAQETQYF
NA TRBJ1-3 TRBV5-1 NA TGCGCCAGCAGCTTCAAAGGGGCTGGAAACACCATATATTTT CASSFKGAGNTIYF
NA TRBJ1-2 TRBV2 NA TGTGCCAGCAGTGATTCGGCCAGGGGCTATGGCTACACCTTC CASSDSARGYGYTF
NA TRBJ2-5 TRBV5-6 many TGTGCCAGCAGTTCCTCCGGAGTAGGGGGAGAGACCCAGTACTTC CASSSSGVGGETQYF
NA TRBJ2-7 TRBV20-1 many TGCAGTGCTAGGGCATTCGAGGGTCTGAACGAGCAGTACTTC CSARAFEGLNEQYF
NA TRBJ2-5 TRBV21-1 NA TGTGCCAGCAGCCCCCGACCCGGGACTTTTCAAGAGACCCAGTACTTC CASSPRPGTFQETQYF
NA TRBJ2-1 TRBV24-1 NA TGTGCCACCAGTGGGAATTCCGGGGCGGGTGAGCAGTTCTTC CATSGNSGAGEQFF
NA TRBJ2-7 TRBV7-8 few TGTGCCAGCAGCTTAGCACAGATCTCCTACGAGCAGTACTTC CASSLAQISYEQYF